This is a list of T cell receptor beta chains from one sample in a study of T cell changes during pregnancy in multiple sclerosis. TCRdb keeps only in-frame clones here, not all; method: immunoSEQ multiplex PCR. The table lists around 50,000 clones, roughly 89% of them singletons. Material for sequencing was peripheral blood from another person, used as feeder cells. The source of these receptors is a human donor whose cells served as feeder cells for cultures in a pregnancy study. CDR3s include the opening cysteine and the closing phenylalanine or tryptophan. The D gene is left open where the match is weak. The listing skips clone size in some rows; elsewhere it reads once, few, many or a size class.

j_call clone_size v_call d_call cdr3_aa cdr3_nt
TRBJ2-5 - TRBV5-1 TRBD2 CASSLAGLAGGGETQYF TGCGCCAGCAGCTTGGCCGGGCTAGCGGGGGGAGGAGAGACCCAGTACTTC
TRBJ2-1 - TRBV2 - CASSSSNNEQFF TGTGCCAGCAGTTCGAGTAACAATGAGCAGTTCTTC
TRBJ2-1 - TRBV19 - CASSFGRAANEQFF TGTGCCAGTAGTTTCGGCCGGGCTGCCAATGAGCAGTTCTTC
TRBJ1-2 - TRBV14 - CASSRIRDGYTF TGTGCCAGCAGCCGCATTAGGGATGGCTACACCTTC
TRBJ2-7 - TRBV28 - CASSMGYYEQYF TGTGCCAGCAGTATGGGGTACTACGAGCAGTACTTC
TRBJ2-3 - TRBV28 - CASSPPTSTDTQYF TGTGCCAGCAGCCCCCCTACTAGCACAGATACGCAGTATTTT
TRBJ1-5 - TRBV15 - CATSRETGRVPQHF TGTGCCACCAGCAGAGAAACAGGGAGGGTACCCCAGCATTTT
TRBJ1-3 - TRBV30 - CAWSVQGYTIYF TGTGCCTGGAGTGTACAGGGATACACCATATATTTT
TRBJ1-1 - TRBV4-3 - CASSQEIGQLNTEAFF TGCGCCAGCAGCCAAGAGATCGGACAGTTGAACACTGAAGCTTTCTTT
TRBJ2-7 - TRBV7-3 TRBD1 CASSSGTANYEQYF TGTGCCAGCAGCTCCGGGACAGCTAACTACGAGCAGTACTTC
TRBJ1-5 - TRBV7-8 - CASSRGGYQPQHF TGTGCCAGCAGCCGGGGGGGGTATCAGCCCCAGCATTTT
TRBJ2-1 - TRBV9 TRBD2 CASSVREGGTREQFF TGTGCCAGCAGCGTAAGGGAGGGCGGAACCCGTGAGCAGTTCTTC
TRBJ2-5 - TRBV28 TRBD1 CASRGQAPETQYF TGTGCCAGCCGAGGACAGGCCCCAGAGACCCAGTACTTC
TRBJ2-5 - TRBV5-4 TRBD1 CASRPGTDTLETQYF TGTGCCAGCAGACCTGGGACAGATACTTTGGAGACCCAGTACTTC
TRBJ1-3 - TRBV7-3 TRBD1 CASSLTGAGNTIYF TGTGCCAGCAGCTTGACAGGGGCTGGAAACACCATATATTTT
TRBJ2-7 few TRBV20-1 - CSANSALEQYF TGCAGTGCTAACTCTGCCCTCGAGCAGTACTTC
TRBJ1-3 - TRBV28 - CASRGSGNTIYF TGTGCCAGCAGGGGCTCTGGAAACACCATATATTTT
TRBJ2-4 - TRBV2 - CASSVGRLVDIQYF TGTGCCAGCAGTGTAGGGAGGTTGGTGGACATTCAGTACTTC
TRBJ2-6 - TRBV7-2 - CASSLGRGAVGSGANVLTF TGTGCCAGCAGCCTAGGAAGGGGGGCGGTAGGATCCGGGGCCAACGTCCTGACTTTC
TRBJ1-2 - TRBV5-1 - CASSLGTDGGYTF TGCGCCAGCAGCTTGGGGACGGATGGTGGCTACACCTTC
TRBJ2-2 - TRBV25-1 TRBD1 CASSEYGAGGRNTGELFF TGTGCCAGCAGTGAATATGGGGCAGGGGGTCGGAACACCGGGGAGCTGTTTTTT
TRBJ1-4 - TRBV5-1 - CASSLVGTGATNEKLFF TGCGCCAGCAGCTTGGTGGGGACCGGAGCTACTAATGAAAAACTGTTTTTT